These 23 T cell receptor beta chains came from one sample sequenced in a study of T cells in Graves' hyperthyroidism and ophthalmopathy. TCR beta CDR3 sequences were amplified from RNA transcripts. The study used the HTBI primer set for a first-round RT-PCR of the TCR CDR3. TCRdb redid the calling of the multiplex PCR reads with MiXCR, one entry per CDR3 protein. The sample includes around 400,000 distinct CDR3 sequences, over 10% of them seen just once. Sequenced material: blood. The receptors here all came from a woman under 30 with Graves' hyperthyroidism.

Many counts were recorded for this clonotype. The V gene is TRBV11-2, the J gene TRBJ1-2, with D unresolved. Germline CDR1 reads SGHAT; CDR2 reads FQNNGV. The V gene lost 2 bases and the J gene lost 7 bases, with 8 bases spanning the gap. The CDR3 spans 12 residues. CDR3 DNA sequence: TGTGCCAGCAGCTTAAAGCTATCTGGCTACACCTTC. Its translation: CASSLKLSGYTF.

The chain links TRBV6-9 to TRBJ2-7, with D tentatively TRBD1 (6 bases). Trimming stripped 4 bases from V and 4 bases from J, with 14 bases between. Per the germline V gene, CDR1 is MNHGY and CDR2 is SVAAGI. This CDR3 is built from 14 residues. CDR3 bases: TGTGCCAGCAGTTTTCGACAGGTCGGGTACGAGCAGTACTTC. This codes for CASSFRQVGYEQYF.

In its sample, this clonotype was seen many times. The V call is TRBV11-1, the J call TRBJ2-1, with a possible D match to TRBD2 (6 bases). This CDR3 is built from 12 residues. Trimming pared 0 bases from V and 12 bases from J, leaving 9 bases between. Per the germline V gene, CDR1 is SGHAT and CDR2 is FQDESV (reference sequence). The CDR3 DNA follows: TGTGCCAGCAGCTTAGCGCAGGGACTGCAGTTCTTC. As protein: CASSLAQGLQFF.

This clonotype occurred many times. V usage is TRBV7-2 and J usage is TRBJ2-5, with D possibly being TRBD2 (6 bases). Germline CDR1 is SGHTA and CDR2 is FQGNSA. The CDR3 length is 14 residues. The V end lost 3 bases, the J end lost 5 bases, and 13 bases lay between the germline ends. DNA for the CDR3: TGTGCCAGCAGCTTTGGGCTGGAGGGGGAGACCCAGTACTTC. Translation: CASSFGLEGETQYF.

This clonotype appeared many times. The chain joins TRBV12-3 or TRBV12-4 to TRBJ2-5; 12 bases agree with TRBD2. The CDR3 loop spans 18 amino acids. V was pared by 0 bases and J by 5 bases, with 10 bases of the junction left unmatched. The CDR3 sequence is CASSLAGTSGGPRETQYF. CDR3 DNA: TGTGCCAGCAGTTTAGCGGGCACTAGCGGGGGGCCACGGGAGACCCAGTACTTC.

CDR3 sequence (DNA): TGCGCCAGCAGCCCACCGCGACAGGGGGTTGGAGTCCCTGAAGCTTTCTTT. As protein: CASSPPRQGVGVPEAFF. The J gene is TRBJ1-1, the V gene TRBV5-1, with TRBD1 identical over 9 bases. The CDR3 is 17 amino acids. The ends lost 4 bases at V and 6 bases at J; junction bases unmatched: 16. CDR1 is SGHRS and CDR2 is YFSETQ in the germline V gene.

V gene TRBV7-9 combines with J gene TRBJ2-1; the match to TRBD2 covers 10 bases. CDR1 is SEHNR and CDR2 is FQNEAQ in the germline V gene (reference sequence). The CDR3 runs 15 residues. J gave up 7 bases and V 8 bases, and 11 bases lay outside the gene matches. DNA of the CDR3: TGTGCCAGCGGCTCGGGACTAGCGCATCTTAATGAGCAGTTCTTC. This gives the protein CASGSGLAHLNEQFF.

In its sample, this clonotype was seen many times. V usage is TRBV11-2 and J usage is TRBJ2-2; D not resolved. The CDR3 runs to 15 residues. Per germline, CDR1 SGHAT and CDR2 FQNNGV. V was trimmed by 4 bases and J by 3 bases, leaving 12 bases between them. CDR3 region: CASSSIYGDTGELFF. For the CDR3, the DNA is TGTGCCAGCAGCTCTATTTATGGAGACACCGGGGAGCTGTTTTTT. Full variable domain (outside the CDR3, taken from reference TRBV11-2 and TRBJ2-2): EAGVAQSPRYKIIEKRQSVAFWCNPISGHATLYWYQQILGQGPKLLIQFQNNGVVDDSQLPKDRFSAERLKGVDSTLKIQPAKLEDSAVYLCASSSIYGDTGELFFGEGSRLTVL.

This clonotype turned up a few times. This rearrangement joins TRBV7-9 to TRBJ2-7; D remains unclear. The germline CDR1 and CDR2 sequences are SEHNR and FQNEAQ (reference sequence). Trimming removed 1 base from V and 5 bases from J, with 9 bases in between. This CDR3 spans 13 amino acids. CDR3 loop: CASSLVLAHEQYF. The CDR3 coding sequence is TGTGCCAGCAGCTTAGTTCTGGCGCACGAGCAGTACTTC.

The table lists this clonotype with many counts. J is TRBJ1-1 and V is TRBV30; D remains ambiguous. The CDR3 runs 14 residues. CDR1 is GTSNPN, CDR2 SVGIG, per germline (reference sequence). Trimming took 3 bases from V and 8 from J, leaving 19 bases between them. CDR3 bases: TGTGCCTGGAGGTTCGGAGACCGGAGATCAGAAGCTTTCTTT. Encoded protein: CAWRFGDRRSEAFF. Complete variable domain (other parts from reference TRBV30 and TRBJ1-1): SQTIHQWPATLVQPVGSPLSLECTVEGTSNPNLYWYRQAAGRGLQLLFYSVGIGQISSEVPQNLSASRPQDRQFILSSKKLLLSDSGFYLCAWRFGDRRSEAFFGQGTRLTVV.

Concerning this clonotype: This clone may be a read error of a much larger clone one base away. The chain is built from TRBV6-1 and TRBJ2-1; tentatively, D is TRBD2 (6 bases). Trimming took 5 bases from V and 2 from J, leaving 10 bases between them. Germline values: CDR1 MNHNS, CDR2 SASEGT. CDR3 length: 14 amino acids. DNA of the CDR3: TGTGCCAGCAGTCGGGAGAACCCCTACAATGAGCAGTTCTTC. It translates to CASSRENPYNEQFF.

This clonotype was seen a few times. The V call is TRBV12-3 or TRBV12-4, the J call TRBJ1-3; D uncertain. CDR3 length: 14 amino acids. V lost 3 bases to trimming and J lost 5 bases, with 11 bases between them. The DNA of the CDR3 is TGTGCCAGCAGTTTGGCGGGTTGGAGAAACACCATATATTTT. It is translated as CASSLAGWRNTIYF.

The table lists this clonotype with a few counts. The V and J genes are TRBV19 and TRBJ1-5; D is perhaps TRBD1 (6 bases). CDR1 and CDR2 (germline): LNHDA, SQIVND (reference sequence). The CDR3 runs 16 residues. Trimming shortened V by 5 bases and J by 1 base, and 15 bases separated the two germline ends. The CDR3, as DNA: TGTGCCAGTAGTGCCTTGGGGGCGCGAAGCAATCAGCCCCAGCATTTT. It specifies CASSALGARSNQPQHF.

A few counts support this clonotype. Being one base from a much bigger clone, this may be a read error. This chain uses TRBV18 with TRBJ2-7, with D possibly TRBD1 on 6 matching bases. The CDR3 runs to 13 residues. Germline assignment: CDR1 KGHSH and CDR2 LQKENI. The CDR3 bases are TGTGCCAGCTCAATAGCAGGGGCCTACGTGCAGTACTTC. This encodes CASSIAGAYVQYF.

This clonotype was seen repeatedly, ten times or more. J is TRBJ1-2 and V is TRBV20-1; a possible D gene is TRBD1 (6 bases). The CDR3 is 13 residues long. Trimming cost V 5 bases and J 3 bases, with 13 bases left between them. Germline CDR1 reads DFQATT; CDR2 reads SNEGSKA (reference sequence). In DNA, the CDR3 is TGCAGTGCTGATACAGGGTCGTACTATGGCTACACCTTC. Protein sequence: CSADTGSYYGYTF.

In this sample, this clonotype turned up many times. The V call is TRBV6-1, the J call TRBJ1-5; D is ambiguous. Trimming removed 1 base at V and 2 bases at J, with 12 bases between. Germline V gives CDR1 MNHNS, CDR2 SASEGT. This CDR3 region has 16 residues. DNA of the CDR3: TGTGCCAGCAGTGAAGTCCTAGGCGAGGGCAATCAGCCCCAGCATTTT. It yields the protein CASSEVLGEGNQPQHF.

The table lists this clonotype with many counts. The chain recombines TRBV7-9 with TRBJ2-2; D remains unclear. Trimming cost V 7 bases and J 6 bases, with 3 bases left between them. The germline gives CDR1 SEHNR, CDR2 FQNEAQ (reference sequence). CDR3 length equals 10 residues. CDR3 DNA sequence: TGTGCCAGCATGGCCGGGGAGCTGTTTTTT. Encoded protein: CASMAGELFF.

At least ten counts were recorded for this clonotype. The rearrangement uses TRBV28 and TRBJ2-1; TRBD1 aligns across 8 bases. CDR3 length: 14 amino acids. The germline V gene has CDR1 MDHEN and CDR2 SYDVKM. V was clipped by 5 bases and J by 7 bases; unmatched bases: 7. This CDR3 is CASSQGTGGNEQFF. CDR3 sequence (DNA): TGTGCCAGCAGTCAGGGGACAGGCGGGAATGAGCAGTTCTTC.

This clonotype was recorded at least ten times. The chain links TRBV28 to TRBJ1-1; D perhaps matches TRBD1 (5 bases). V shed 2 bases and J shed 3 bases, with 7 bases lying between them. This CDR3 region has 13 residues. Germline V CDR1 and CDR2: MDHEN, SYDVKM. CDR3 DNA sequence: TGTGCCAGCAGTTTAGACAGAGACACTGAAGCTTTCTTT. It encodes CASSLDRDTEAFF. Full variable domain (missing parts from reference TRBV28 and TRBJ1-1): DVKVTQSSRYLVKRTGEKVFLECVQDMDHENMFWYRQDPGLGLRLIYFSYDVKMKEKGDIPEGYSVSREKKERFSLILESASTNQTSMYLCASSLDRDTEAFFGQGTRLTVV.

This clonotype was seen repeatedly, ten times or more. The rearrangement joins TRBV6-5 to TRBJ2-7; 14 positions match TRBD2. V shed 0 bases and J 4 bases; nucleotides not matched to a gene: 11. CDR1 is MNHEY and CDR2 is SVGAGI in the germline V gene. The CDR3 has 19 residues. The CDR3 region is CASSYSTVGTSGGRYEQYF. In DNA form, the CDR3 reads TGTGCCAGCAGTTACTCGACAGTCGGGACTAGCGGGGGCCGGTACGAGCAGTACTTC.

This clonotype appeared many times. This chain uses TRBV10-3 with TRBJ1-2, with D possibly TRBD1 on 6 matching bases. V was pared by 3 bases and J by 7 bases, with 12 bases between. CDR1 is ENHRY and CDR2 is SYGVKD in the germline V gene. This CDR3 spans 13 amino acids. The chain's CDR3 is CAISETGPRGYTF. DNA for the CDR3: TGTGCCATCAGTGAAACAGGGCCTCGTGGCTACACCTTC.

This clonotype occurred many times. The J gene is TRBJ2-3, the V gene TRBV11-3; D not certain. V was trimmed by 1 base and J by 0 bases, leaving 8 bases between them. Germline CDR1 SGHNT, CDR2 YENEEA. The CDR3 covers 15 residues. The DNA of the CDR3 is TGTGCCAGCAGCTTAGGTGAAGGTAGCACAGATACGCAGTATTTT. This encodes CASSLGEGSTDTQYF.

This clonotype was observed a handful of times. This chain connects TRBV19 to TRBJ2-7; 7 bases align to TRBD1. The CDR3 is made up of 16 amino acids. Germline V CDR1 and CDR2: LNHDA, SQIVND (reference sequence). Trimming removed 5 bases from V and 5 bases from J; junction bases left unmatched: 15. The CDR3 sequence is CASSPRQGNNADEQYF. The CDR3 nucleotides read TGTGCCAGTAGTCCCAGACAGGGTAATAACGCCGACGAGCAGTACTTC.